The present entry profiles one TCR beta chain with its context. Its antigen remains undetermined. Base qualities are not recorded, but no much larger clone differs from it by a single base. This sample was taken from a study of vaccination effects on CD4 cells after COVID-19 (dated by TCRdb to the early 2020s). Study-wide context: Across the study, the median time from the second dose to post-vaccine sampling was 72 days (range 14 to 241). In both COVID-19 convalescent patients and infection-naive vaccine recipients, the study compared SARS-CoV-2 spike-specific CD4+ TCR repertoires from before mRNA vaccination with those from after it. Altogether, 10 COVID-19 convalescent patients and a handful of SARS-CoV-2-naive healthy vaccine recipients made up the full study. Cultures from other donors in the study were sequenced with the Oncomine TCR Beta short-read assay on an Illumina iSeq 100.

From the germline V gene, CDR1 is SQVTM and CDR2 is ANQGSEA. Spanning cysteine to phenylalanine, the CDR3 consists of 12 amino acids. Only CDR3 DNA remains: 36 bases, in frame from the first base. In the ViraFEST assay, PBMC were stimulated with viral peptide pools, and TCR sequencing was then used to find antigen-specific CD4+ T cell clonotypes based on their expansion. After less than 13 days of culture, CD4+ T cells were isolated with the EasySep CD4+ T cell isolation kit. Two doses of either the BNT162b2 or the mRNA-1273 mRNA SARS-CoV-2 vaccine were administered to participants. Healthy vaccine recipients had no prior SARS-CoV-2 infection, confirmed by negative nucleocapsid antibodies before and after vaccination. Approximately 2 million PBMC per well were cultured in IMDM with roughly 5% human AB serum, around 9.1 IU/ml IL-2 and gentamicin, plus 10 ug/ml peptides. Half of the culture medium was replaced with fresh IL-2-containing medium on days 3 and 7. Unless noted otherwise, every peptide stimulation condition was grown in triplicate wells. Using Ficoll-Paque Plus gradient centrifugation, PBMC were separated from whole blood and then either used fresh or cryopreserved at -140C. Overlapping peptide pools spanned the spike proteins of SARS-CoV-2 and the common cold coronaviruses HCoV-NL63, HCoV-OC43 and HCoV-229E. The QIAamp micro DNA kit was used to extract genomic DNA from the cultured CD4+ T cells.

Library preparation employed the immunoSEQ multiplex PCR assay. DNA from the CD4+ T cells that had been cultured and isolated underwent TCR beta CDR3 sequencing. Regarding the original processing steps: The analysis removed non-productive TCR sequences, trimmed reads to the CDR3 region, and retained only CDR3s that were 7 or more amino acids long. The MANAFEST web app was used to identify antigen-specific clonotypes by comparing expansion in peptide wells with expansion in reference cultures. Positive clones required FDR<0.05 expansion versus reference and all other wells, odds ratio above 5, and frequency above 0.1% in two replicate wells. A clonotype was called cross-reactive if it was significantly expanded both in SARS-CoV-2 spike wells and in at least one common cold coronavirus spike condition. CDR3 similarity was assessed by Levenshtein distance with the stringdist R package, and unrooted trees were built with ape in R 3.6.1. Entries here come from immuneACCESS through TCRdb and include only in-frame sequences with V and J called. Some clones fail to appear in such tables; in the studies checked, an unresolved V gene covers under half of the shortfall, and the cause of the remainder is unknown. The V and J calls and clone size were taken over from that table, and D and trimming were inferred from the DNA. This sample lists roughly 71,000 clones; approximately 81% were detected once. The ten largest clonotypes hold 1.2% of the sample.

Overall study results and their limits: Among healthy vaccine recipients, nearly all vaccine-induced clones were SARS-CoV-2 mono-reactive, and only 1 of 255 was cross-reactive with common cold coronaviruses. The study was limited by a small number of convalescent patients and lacked early post-infection timepoints. Both infection-induced and vaccine-induced clones contracted markedly at late post-vaccination timepoints, which is consistent with waning T cell responses.

The material sequenced was CD4+ T cells from PBMCs cultured with HCoV-229E spike peptides, taken after COVID-19 vaccination. The cell subset or site label on this specimen signifies: HCoV-229E spike overlapping peptide pool stimulation. The chain uses TRBV29-1 and TRBJ1-2; TRBD1 is perhaps the D gene, given 5 matching bases. The TCR sequence derives from a human donor who received a COVID-19 vaccine. DNA sequence: TGCAGACCCGGGCGGCAGGGCTATGGCTACACCTTC. It translates as CRPGRQGYGYTF.